Shown below are 13 T cell receptor beta chains from a single sample sequenced in a study of blood T cells in healthy people across ages (dated by TCRdb to the mid-2010s). Libraries came from 5' RACE. Sequencing relied on an Illumina HiSeq 2500. A second 7 to 11 cycle PCR used a sample-barcoded 5' primer and a J-beta primer mix. Clones were called with MiXCR by TCRdb after fastp trimmed the public reads at Q25, and only in-frame beta chains were retained. CDR3 protein sequences are deduplicated, and each keeps its most common genes and DNA. Within this sample are approximately 600,000 distinct CDR3 sequences, with under 70% of them counted one time only. The ten largest clones take up 30% to 45% of the sample. The specimen sequenced was blood. These receptors were collected from a man aged 55-75 years in good health.

This clonotype was picked up many times. The chain uses TRBV12-3 or TRBV12-4 and TRBJ1-5; D may be TRBD1 (6 bases). The length of the CDR3 is 15 residues. V was shortened by 3 bases and J by 4 bases, with 13 bases between the two germline ends. CDR3 in DNA: TGTGCCAGCAGTTTGTTACAGGGAGGGAATCAGCCCCAGCATTTT. Its protein product is CASSLLQGGNQPQHF.

For the CDR3, the DNA is TGTGCCAGCAGTTTCGGAGGGGCCAGAAATCGGCAGTACTTC. Residues: CASSFGGARNRQYF. V usage is TRBV28 and J usage is TRBJ2-7, with a weak D call TRBD2 (6 bases). Germline V gene sequence: CDR1 MDHEN, CDR2 SYDVKM. V lost 3 bases and J lost 9, with 18 bases in between. There are 14 residues in the CDR3.

The J gene is TRBJ2-1, the V gene TRBV6-1; 8 positions match TRBD1. CDR3 size: 17 residues. Germline loops: CDR1 MNHNS, CDR2 SASEGT. Losses at the gene ends were 5 bases for V and 8 bases for J; bases not matched to a gene: 17. Here the CDR3 DNA reads TGTGCCAGCAGTCCCTGGGATAACAGGGGGAAGAAGGATGAGCAGTTCTTC. Translated: CASSPWDNRGKKDEQFF.

This clonotype came up many times. A clone one base away is much larger, so this may be a read error. The gene calls are TRBV5-1 and TRBJ1-6; 8 nucleotides align to TRBD1. CDR3 length: 14 amino acids. Trimming cost V 4 bases and J 8 bases; bases outside gene matches: 5. Per germline, CDR1 SGHRS and CDR2 YFSETQ. The CDR3 sequence is CASSVDRVDSPLHF. CDR3 coding DNA: TGCGCCAGCAGCGTGGACAGGGTAGATTCACCCCTCCACTTT. The full variable domain, rest sourced from reference TRBV5-1 and TRBJ1-6, is KAGVTQTPRYLIKTRGQQVTLSCSPISGHRSVSWYQQTPGQGLQFLFEYFSETQRNKGNFPGRFSGRQFSNSRSEMNVSTLELGDSALYLCASSVDRVDSPLHFGNGTRLTVT.

This chain links TRBV3-1 with TRBJ2-1, with D unclear. The V end was cut by 1 base, the J end by 5 bases, with 9 bases between. The CDR3 spans 14 residues. Looked up from germline, CDR1 is LGHDT and CDR2 is YNNKEL (reference sequence). Written as DNA, the CDR3 is TGTGCCAGCAGCCAAGCCCCTTCTAACAATGAGCAGTTCTTC. It specifies CASSQAPSNNEQFF.

V gene TRBV7-9 combines with J gene TRBJ2-3, with D hard to call. Germline V CDR1 and CDR2: SEHNR, FQNEAQ (reference sequence). V lost 4 bases, J lost 3 bases, and 11 bases lay in between. This CDR3 has 14 amino acids. The CDR3 loop reads CASSSSAVTDTQYF. The CDR3 DNA is TGTGCCAGCAGCTCGAGCGCGGTTACAGATACGCAGTATTTT.

The genes are TRBV7-2 and TRBJ2-5, with 7 bases aligning to TRBD1. CDR1 and CDR2 from the germline V gene are SGHTA and FQGNSA. Trimming at V came to 4 bases and at J to 5 bases, leaving 7 bases not matched to a gene. The CDR3 is 14 amino acids. The CDR3 sequence is CASSSSGTAETQYF. CDR3 coding DNA: TGTGCCAGCAGCTCTTCGGGGACAGCCGAGACCCAGTACTTC. Variable domain in full (rest from reference TRBV7-2 and TRBJ2-5): GAGVSQSPSNKVTEKGKDVELRCDPISGHTALYWYRQSLGQGLEFLIYFQGNSAPDKSGLPSDRFSAERTGGSVSTLTIQRTQQEDSAVYLCASSSSGTAETQYFGPGTRLLVL.

V usage is TRBV12-3 or TRBV12-4 and J usage is TRBJ2-4, with 8 positions matching TRBD2. CDR3 length equals 16 residues. The junction had 2 bases not matched to a gene; V was cut back by 1 base and J by 0 bases. In DNA, the CDR3 is TGTGCCAGCAGTTTAGGACTAGCGACAGCCAAAAACATTCAGTACTTC. Amino acid sequence: CASSLGLATAKNIQYF.

The gene calls are TRBV9 and TRBJ1-2, with D unresolved. Trimming pared 5 bases from V and 2 bases from J, leaving 16 bases between. The germline gives CDR1 SGDLS, CDR2 YYNGEE. This CDR3 has 15 amino acids. Written as DNA, the CDR3 is TGTGCCAGCAGTGCGGGTACGTTCGACAACTATGGCTACACCTTC. Translation gives CASSAGTFDNYGYTF.

This chain uses TRBV28 with TRBJ1-2; D gene ambiguous. From germline, CDR1 is MDHEN and CDR2 SYDVKM. V lost 5 bases to trimming and J lost 4 bases, with 14 bases between them. CDR3 length equals 14 residues. The CDR3 DNA is TGTGCCAGCAGTCCCCCGGGATCGTTCTATGGCTACACCTTC. This translates into CASSPPGSFYGYTF.

This clonotype was picked up a small number of times. The chain links TRBV28 to TRBJ2-5, with D possibly being TRBD2 (5 bases). V was cut by 5 bases and J by 0 bases, with 13 bases left in between. Per the germline V gene, CDR1 is MDHEN and CDR2 is SYDVKM. CDR3 size: 15 residues. The CDR3 nucleotides are TGTGCCAGCAGTCCCGGTCTAGCCTACCAAGAGACCCAGTACTTC. This encodes CASSPGLAYQETQYF.

Only one count was recorded for this clonotype. Here the CDR3 reads CASSLVGQGSETQYF. The CDR3 DNA sequence: TGTGCCAGCAGCTTAGTTGGACAGGGCAGCGAGACCCAGTACTTC. The V call is TRBV7-9, the J call TRBJ2-5; 8 bases fit TRBD1. V lost 1 base to trimming and J lost 5 bases; unmatched junction nucleotides: 6. In germline, CDR1 is SEHNR, CDR2 FQNEAQ (reference sequence). This CDR3 is 15 amino acids long.

The chain links TRBV6-2 or TRBV6-3 to TRBJ2-1; 8 bases are shared with TRBD2. CDR3 length equals 13 residues. Trimming at V came to 3 bases and at J to 9 bases, leaving 4 bases not matched to a gene. The germline V gene encodes CDR1 MNHEY and CDR2 SVGEGT. CDR3 region: CASSYRAGGEQFF. The CDR3 nucleotides read TGTGCCAGCAGTTATCGGGCGGGAGGTGAGCAGTTCTTC.